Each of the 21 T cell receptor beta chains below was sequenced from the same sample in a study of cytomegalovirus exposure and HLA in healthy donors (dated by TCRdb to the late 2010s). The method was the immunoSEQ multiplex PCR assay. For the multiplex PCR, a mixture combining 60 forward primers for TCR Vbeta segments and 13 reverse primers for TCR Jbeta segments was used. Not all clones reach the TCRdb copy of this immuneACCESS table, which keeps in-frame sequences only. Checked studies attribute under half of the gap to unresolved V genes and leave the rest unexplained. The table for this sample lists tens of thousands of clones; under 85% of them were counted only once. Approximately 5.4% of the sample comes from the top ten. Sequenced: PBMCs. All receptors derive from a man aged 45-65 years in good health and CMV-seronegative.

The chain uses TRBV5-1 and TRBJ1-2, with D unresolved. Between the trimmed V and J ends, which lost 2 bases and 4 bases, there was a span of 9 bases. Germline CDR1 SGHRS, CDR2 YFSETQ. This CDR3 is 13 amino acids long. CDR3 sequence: CASSFDKTYGYTF. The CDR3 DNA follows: TGCGCCAGCAGCTTTGACAAGACCTATGGCTACACCTTC.

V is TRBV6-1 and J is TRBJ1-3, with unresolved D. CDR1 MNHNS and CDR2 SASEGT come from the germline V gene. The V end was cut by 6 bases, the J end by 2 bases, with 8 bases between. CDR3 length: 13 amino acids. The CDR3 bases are TGTGCCAGCAGCTCGGGTACTGGAAACACCATATATTTT. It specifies CASSSGTGNTIYF.

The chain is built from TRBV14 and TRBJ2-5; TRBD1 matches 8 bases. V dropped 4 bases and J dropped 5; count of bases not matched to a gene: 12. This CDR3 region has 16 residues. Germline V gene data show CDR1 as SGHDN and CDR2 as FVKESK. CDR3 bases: TGTGCCAGCAGCCTCGGGCGAAGACAGGGGTTGGAGACCCAGTACTTC. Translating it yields CASSLGRRQGLETQYF.

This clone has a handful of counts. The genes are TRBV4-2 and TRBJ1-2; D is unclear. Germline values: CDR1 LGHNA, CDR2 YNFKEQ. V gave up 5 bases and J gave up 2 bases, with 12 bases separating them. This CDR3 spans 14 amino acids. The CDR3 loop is CASSTLGGNYGYTF. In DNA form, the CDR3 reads TGTGCCAGCAGCACGCTAGGAGGGAACTATGGCTACACCTTC.

Written as DNA, the CDR3 is TGTGCCAGCAGCTTAGTCGGGGGATTTGAGACCCAGTACTTC. As protein: CASSLVGGFETQYF. V and J are TRBV7-8 and TRBJ2-5, with D tentatively TRBD2 (6 bases). V gave up 1 base and J gave up 5 bases, with 11 bases separating them. From germline, CDR1 is SGHVS and CDR2 FQNEAQ. CDR3 length: 14 amino acids.

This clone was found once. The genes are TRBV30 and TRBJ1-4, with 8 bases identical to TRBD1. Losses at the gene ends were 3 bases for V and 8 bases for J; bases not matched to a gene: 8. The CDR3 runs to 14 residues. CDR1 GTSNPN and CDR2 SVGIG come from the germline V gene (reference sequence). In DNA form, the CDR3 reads TGTGCCTGGAGCTCAGGGGGCGCCTGGGAAAAACTGTTTTTT. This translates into CAWSSGGAWEKLFF. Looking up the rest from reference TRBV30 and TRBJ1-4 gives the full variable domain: SQTIHQWPATLVQPVGSPLSLECTVEGTSNPNLYWYRQAAGRGLQLLFYSVGIGQISSEVPQNLSASRPQDRQFILSSKKLLLSDSGFYLCAWSSGGAWEKLFFGSGTQLSVL.

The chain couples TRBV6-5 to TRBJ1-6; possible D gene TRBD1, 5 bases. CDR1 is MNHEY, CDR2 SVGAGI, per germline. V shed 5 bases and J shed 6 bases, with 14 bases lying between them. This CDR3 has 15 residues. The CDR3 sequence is CASSPSGIGNSPLHF. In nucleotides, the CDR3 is TGTGCCAGCAGTCCCTCAGGGATCGGTAATTCACCCCTCCACTTT.

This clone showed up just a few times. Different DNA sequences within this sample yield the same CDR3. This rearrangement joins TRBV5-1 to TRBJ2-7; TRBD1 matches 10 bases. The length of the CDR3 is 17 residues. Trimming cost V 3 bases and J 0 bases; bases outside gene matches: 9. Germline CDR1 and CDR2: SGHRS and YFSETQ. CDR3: CASSSGTTGGLSYEQYF. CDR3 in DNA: TGCGCCAGCAGCTCGGGGACGACAGGGGGCCTCTCCTACGAGCAGTACTTC.

The CDR3 DNA follows: TGTGCCAGCAGCTCCTGGGAGAGGCCGATCGACCAGCATTTT. Translating gives CASSSWERPIDQHF. The chain combines TRBV9 with TRBJ1-5; D not resolved. The germline V gene encodes CDR1 SGDLS and CDR2 YYNGEE. CDR3 length: 14 residues. V was shortened by 4 bases and J by 12 bases, with 20 bases between the two germline ends. Together with reference TRBV9 and TRBJ1-5, the CDR3 gives the full variable domain: DSGVTQTPKHLITATGQRVTLRCSPRSGDLSVYWYQQSLDQGLQFLIQYYNGEERAKGNILERFSAQQFPDLHSELNLSSLELGDSALYFCASSSWERPIDQHFGDGTRLSIL.

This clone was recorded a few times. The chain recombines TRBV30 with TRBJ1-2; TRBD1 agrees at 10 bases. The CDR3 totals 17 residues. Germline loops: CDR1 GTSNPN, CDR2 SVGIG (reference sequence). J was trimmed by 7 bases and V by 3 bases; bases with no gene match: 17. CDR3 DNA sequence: TGTGCCTGGAGCGTCCCCCGGCGGACAGGGGGAACGGGTGGCTACACCTTC. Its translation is CAWSVPRRTGGTGGYTF. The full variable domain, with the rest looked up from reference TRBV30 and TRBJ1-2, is SQTIHQWPATLVQPVGSPLSLECTVEGTSNPNLYWYRQAAGRGLQLLFYSVGIGQISSEVPQNLSASRPQDRQFILSSKKLLLSDSGFYLCAWSVPRRTGGTGGYTFGSGTRLTVV.

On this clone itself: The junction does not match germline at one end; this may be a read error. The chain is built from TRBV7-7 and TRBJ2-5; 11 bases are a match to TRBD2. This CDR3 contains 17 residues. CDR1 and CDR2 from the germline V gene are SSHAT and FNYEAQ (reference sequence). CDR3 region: CASSLAIGTSGQETQYF. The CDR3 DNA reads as TGTGCTAGCAGCTTAGCGATAGGGACTAGCGGACAAGAGACCCAGTACTTC.

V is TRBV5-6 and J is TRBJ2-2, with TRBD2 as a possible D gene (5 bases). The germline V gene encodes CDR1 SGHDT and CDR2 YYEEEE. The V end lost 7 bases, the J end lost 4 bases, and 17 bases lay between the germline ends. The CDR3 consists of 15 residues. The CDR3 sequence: CASLFAGVSTGELFF. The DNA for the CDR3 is TGTGCCAGCCTTTTCGCGGGCGTAAGCACCGGGGAGCTGTTTTTT.

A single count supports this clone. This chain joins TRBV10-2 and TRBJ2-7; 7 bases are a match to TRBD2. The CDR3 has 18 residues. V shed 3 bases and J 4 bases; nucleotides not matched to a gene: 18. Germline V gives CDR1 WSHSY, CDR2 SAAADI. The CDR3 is CASSDPRRFAGDVYEQYF. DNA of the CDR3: TGCGCCAGCAGTGATCCCCGTCGGTTCGCGGGGGACGTGTACGAGCAGTACTTC.

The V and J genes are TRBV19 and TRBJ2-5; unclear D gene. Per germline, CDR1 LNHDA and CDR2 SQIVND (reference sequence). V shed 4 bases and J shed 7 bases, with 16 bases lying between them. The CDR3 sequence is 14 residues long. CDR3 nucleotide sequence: TGTGCCAGTAGTACCAGCCTGGGCCACGCGACCCAGTACTTC. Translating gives CASSTSLGHATQYF.

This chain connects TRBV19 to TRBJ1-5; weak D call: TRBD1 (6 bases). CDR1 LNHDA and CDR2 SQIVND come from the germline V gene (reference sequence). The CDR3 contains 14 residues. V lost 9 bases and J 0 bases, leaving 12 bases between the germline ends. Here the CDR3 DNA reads TGTGCCAGCAATGACAGGAGTAGCAATCAGCCCCAGCATTTT. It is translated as CASNDRSSNQPQHF.

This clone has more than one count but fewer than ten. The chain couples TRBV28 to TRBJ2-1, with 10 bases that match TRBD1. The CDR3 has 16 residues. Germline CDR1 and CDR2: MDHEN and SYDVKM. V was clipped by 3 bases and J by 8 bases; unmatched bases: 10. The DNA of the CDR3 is TGTGCCAGCAGTTTCGGACAGGGGGTAGTCCGCGATGAGCAGTTCTTC. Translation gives CASSFGQGVVRDEQFF.

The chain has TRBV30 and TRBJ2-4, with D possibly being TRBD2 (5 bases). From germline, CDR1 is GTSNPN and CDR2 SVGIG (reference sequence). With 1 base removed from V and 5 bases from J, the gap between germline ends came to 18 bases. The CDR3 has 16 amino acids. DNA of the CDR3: TGTGCCTGGAGTGCTCCTGCGGGTCGAGACCAAAACATTCAGTACTTC. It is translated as CAWSAPAGRDQNIQYF.

CDR3 in amino acids: CAIRQDRGGPYEQYF. For the CDR3, the DNA is TGTGCCATCAGACAAGACAGGGGAGGCCCCTACGAGCAGTACTTC. The chain joins TRBV10-3 to TRBJ2-7, with 8 positions matching TRBD1. This CDR3 has 15 residues. CDR1 is ENHRY and CDR2 is SYGVKD in the germline V gene. Losses at the gene ends were 6 bases for V and 2 bases for J; bases not matched to a gene: 9.

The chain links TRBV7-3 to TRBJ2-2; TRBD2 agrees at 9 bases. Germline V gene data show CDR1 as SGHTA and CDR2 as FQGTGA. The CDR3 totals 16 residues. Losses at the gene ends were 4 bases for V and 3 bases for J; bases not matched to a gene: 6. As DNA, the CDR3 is TGTGCCAGCAGCTCCGAGACTAGCGGCGACACCGGGGAGCTGTTTTTT. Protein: CASSSETSGDTGELFF.

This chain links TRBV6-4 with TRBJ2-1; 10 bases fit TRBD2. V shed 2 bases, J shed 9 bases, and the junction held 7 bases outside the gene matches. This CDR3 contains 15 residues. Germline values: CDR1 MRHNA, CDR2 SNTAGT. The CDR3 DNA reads TGTGCCAGCAGTGACGGAGCGGGGGGGCACGGTGAGCAGTTCTTC. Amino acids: CASSDGAGGHGEQFF.

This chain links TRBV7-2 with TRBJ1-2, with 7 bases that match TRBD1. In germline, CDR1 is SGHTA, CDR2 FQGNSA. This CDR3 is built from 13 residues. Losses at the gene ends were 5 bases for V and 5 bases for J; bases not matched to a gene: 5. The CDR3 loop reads CASSLGQKYGYTF. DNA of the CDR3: TGTGCCAGCAGCCTGGGACAGAAATATGGCTACACCTTC.